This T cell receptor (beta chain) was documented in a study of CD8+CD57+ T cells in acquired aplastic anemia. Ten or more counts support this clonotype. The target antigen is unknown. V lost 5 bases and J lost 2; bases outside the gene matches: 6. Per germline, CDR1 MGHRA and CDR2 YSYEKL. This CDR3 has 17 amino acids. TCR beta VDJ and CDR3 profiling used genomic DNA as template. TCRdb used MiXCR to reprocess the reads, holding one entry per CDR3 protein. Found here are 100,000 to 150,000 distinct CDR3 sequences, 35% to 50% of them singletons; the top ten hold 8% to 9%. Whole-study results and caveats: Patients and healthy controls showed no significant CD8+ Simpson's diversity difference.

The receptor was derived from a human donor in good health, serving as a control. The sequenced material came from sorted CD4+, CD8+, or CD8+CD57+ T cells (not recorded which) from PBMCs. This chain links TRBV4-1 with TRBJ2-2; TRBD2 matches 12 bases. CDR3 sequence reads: CASSKRLAGVNTGELFF. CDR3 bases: TGCGCCAGCAGCAAAAGACTAGCGGGGGTTAACACCGGGGAGCTGTTTTTT.